This T cell receptor beta chain was identified in a study of T-cell memory formation after mild COVID-19. General study points: Shrinking CD4+ clones resided mostly in CM and EM, and CD8+ ones in EMRA. There was a balanced CD4/CD8 profile in clones contracting day 15 to 85, and later expanders leaned CD4+.

In TCRdb, the 5' RACE reads were re-called with MiXCR into one record per CDR3 protein. The repertoire holds about 410,000 distinct CDR3 sequences, with less than 25% as singletons. Germline lookup yields CDR1 SGHRS and CDR2 YFSETQ. This CDR3 spans 14 amino acids. Between the trimmed V and J ends, which lost 7 bases and 6 bases, there was a span of 19 bases. Concerning this clonotype: The target antigen is unknown.

The sample comprised PBMCs or a T cell subset sorted from them (not recorded which). This TCR was sampled from an adult woman who had mild COVID-19 (a few samples of this study predate the infection). Cell type and time point are not known. This sequence joins TRBV5-1 and TRBJ1-1; a weak D match, TRBD1 (5 bases). CDR3 nucleotide sequence: TGCGCCAGCGGCCTTGGGGGGACGGGTGCTGAAGCTTTCTTT. As protein: CASGLGGTGAEAFF.